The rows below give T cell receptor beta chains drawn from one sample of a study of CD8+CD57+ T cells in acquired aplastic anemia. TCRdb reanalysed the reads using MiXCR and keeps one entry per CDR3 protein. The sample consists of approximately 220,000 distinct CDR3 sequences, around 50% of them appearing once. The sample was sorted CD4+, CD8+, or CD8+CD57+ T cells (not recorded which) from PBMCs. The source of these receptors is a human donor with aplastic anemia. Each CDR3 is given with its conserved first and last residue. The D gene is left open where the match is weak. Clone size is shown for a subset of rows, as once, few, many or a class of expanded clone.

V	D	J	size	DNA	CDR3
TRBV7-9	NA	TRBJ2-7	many	TGTGCCAGCAGCTTGAGTTTCGGAGAGCAGTACTTC	CASSLSFGEQYF
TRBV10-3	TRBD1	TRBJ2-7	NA	TGTGCCATCAGTACAGGGGATAGCGAGCAGTACTTC	CAISTGDSEQYF
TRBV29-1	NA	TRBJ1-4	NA	TGCAGCGTTAACCTCAGGACTAATGAAAAACTGTTTTTT	CSVNLRTNEKLFF
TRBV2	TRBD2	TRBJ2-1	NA	TGTGCCAGCAGTGGGCTTGGACTAGTAAGAAGCGATGAGCAGTTCTTC	CASSGLGLVRSDEQFF
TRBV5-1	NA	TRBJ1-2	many	TGCGCCAGCAGCTCCGGGGGTGCCTACACCTTC	CASSSGGAYTF
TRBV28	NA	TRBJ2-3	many	TGTGCCAGCCATAGCGGCCCCACAGATACGCAGTATTTT	CASHSGPTDTQYF
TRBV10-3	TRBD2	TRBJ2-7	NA	TGTGCCATCAGTGAGCCGGGACTAGCCGAGCAGTACTTC	CAISEPGLAEQYF
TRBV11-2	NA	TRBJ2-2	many	TGTGCCAGCAGCTCCGTCCGGGGCCCTTTGGGGGAGCTGTTTTTT	CASSSVRGPLGELFF
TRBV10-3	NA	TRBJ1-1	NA	TGTGCCATCAGCGGGGGGGGGAACACTGAAGCTTTCTTT	CAISGGGNTEAFF
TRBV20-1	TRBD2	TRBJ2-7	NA	TGCAGTGCTAGGAGCGGGAGAGACTACGAGCAGTACTTC	CSARSGRDYEQYF
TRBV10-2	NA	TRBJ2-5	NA	TGCGCCACCCTCTCTGCGATGGAGACCCAGTACTTC	CATLSAMETQYF
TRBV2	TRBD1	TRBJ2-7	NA	TGTGCCAGCAGTGAAGGTGCCAGGGGGTCCTACGAGCAGTACTTC	CASSEGARGSYEQYF
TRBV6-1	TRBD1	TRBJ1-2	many	TGTGCCAGCAGTGACGGTTATCAGACAGGGAATAACTATGGCTACACCTTC	CASSDGYQTGNNYGYTF
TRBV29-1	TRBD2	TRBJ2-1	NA	TGCAGCCTACGGGGTAGCGGGAGGGTAGATGAGCAGTTCTTC	CSLRGSGRVDEQFF
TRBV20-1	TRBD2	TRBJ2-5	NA	TGCAGTGCTAGCCCTAGCGGGGGGGCGGGAGAGACCCAGTACTTC	CSASPSGGAGETQYF
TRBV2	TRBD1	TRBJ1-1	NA	TGTGCCAGCAGTTACGACCGGGGACAGGGAGAAGCTTTCTTT	CASSYDRGQGEAFF
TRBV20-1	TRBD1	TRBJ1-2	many	TGCAGTGCTAGAGCACCTGGGAACCGGGACAGGGAACACACCTTC	CSARAPGNRDREHTF
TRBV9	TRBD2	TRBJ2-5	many	TGTGCCAGCAGCGTGGGAGTAGCGGGACAAGAGACCCAGTACTTC	CASSVGVAGQETQYF
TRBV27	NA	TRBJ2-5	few	TGTGCCAGCAGTGTCGCCAGCGCTGAGACCCAGTACTTC	CASSVASAETQYF
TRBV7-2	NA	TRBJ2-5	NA	TGTGCCAGCAGCACAGGACAGCCTGGAAACACCCAGTACTTC	CASSTGQPGNTQYF
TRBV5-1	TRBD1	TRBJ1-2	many	TGCGCCAGCAGCTTACAGGGGGCGCGTGGCTACACCTTC	CASSLQGARGYTF
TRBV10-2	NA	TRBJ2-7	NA	TGCGCCAGCAGTGAAAAGGGGGCCTACGAGCAGTACTTC	CASSEKGAYEQYF
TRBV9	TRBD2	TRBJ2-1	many	TGTGCCAGCAGCGCTAGCGGTAGTTGGAATGAGCAGTTCTTC	CASSASGSWNEQFF
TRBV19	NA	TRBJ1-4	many	TGTGCCAGTAGTCTACACCCCAGCGCAATGCTGTTTTTT	CASSLHPSAMLFF
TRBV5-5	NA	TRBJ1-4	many	TGTGCCAGCAGCCCGAGGGTGGCTAATGAAAAACTGTTTTTT	CASSPRVANEKLFF
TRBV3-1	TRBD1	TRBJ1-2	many	TGTGCGAGCCTTCAAACAGGGGGCAGCTATGGCTACACCTTC	CASLQTGGSYGYTF
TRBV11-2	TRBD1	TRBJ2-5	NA	TGTGCCAGCAGCACCGGGACAGGAGCCCAGTACTTC	CASSTGTGAQYF
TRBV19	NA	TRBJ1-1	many	TGTGCCAGTTCTCTCTCAGGGAGGCGCGACACTGAAGCTTTCTTT	CASSLSGRRDTEAFF
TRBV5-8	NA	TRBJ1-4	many	TGTGCCGCCACATTTATGGGTAGTGAAAAACTGTTTTTT	CAATFMGSEKLFF
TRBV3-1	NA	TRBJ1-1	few	TGTGCCAGCAGCCAAGGGTCCGCGAACACTGAAGCTTTCTTT	CASSQGSANTEAFF
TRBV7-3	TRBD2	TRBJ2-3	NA	TGTGCCAGCAGCTTAGGCGGGGGGGTTGTCAATGAGCAGTATTTT	CASSLGGGVVNEQYF
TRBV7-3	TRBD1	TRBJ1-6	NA	TGTGCCAGCAGCTTAGCGGATAGCGGACAGGGGATGAAGTCACCCCTCCACTTT	CASSLADSGQGMKSPLHF
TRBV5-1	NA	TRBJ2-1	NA	TGTGCCAGCAGCGGGCAGGGGGGGTACAATGAGCAGTTCTTC	CASSGQGGYNEQFF
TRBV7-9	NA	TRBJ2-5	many	TGTGCCAGCAGCTTAAGCCCTTTAGCTGCTCCAAGAGAGGCCCAGTACTTC	CASSLSPLAAPREAQYF
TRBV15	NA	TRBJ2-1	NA	TGTGCCACCAGCAGAGATGATACTTGGAGTAGTGAGCAGTTCTTC	CATSRDDTWSSEQFF